Presented here are 30 T cell receptor beta chains from one specimen sequenced in a study of long-term antiretroviral therapy in people with HIV. Samples were assayed with immunoSEQ v3.0 at survey level. Data came from immunoSEQ multiplex PCR; TCRdb stores just in-frame clones and leaves some out. This table has 11,000 to 15,000 clones, approximately 85% appearing once. The sequenced sample was unsorted PBMCs, obtained 6.2 years after starting antiretroviral therapy. The receptor source for this set is a man aged 35-49 years with HIV.

This sequence joins TRBV6-6 and TRBJ1-3, with D hard to call. Trimming took 2 bases from V and 1 from J, leaving 3 bases between them. CDR1 and CDR2 from the germline V gene are MNHNY and SVGAGI (reference sequence). The CDR3 is made up of 13 amino acids. The chain's CDR3 is CASSYGSGNTIYF. DNA of the CDR3: TGTGCCAGCAGTTACGGGTCTGGAAACACCATATATTTT.

The gene calls are TRBV10-3 and TRBJ2-7, with D maybe TRBD1 (6 bases). The CDR3 contains 11 residues. Germline V gene lookup returns CDR1 ENHRY and CDR2 SYGVKD. The V end was cut by 10 bases, the J end by 3 bases, with 10 bases between. This CDR3 is CATGTNYEQYF. In DNA form, the CDR3 reads TGTGCCACCGGGACAAACTACGAGCAGTACTTC.

The V call is TRBV14, the J call TRBJ2-7; D uncertain. The V gene lost 2 bases and the J gene lost 0 bases, with 8 bases spanning the gap. The V gene's germline CDR1 is SGHDN and CDR2 FVKESK. This CDR3 is built from 14 residues. DNA of the CDR3: TGTGCCAGCAGCCAAATTCTGTCCTCCTACGAGCAGTACTTC. This sequence encodes CASSQILSSYEQYF.

There are a few counts of this clone. CDR3 protein: CAISLAGEDYEQYF. In nucleotides, the CDR3 is TGTGCCATATCTCTAGCGGGAGAAGACTACGAGCAGTACTTC. The chain joins TRBV2 to TRBJ2-7; 10 positions match TRBD2. The CDR3 is 14 residues long. Germline-derived CDR1 and CDR2 are SNHLY and FYNNEI. The ends lost 10 bases at V and 3 bases at J; junction bases unmatched: 9.

The chain is built from TRBV28 and TRBJ2-5; no definite D call. This CDR3 region has 16 residues. V was cut by 7 bases and J by 2 bases, with 20 bases left in between. CDR1 and CDR2 from the germline V gene are MDHEN and SYDVKM. The CDR3 sequence is CASTSLGHGHQETQYF. As DNA, the CDR3 is TGTGCCAGCACCAGTTTGGGCCACGGCCATCAAGAGACCCAGTACTTC. The variable domain in full, completed from reference TRBV28 and TRBJ2-5, reads DVKVTQSSRYLVKRTGEKVFLECVQDMDHENMFWYRQDPGLGLRLIYFSYDVKMKEKGDIPEGYSVSREKKERFSLILESASTNQTSMYLCASTSLGHGHQETQYFGPGTRLLVL.

This clone was observed once. J is TRBJ1-1 and V is TRBV29-1; 11 bases line up with TRBD1. Germline trimming cut 7 bases from V and 7 bases from J; bases unmatched to any gene: 14. The germline V gene has CDR1 SQVTM and CDR2 ANQGSEA. This CDR3 is 15 amino acids long. The CDR3 spells CSENSRDRGIGEAFF. The CDR3 nucleotides read TGCAGCGAAAATTCACGGGACAGGGGGATTGGTGAAGCTTTCTTT. The whole variable domain, remainder taken from reference TRBV29-1 and TRBJ1-1, is SAVISQKPSRDICQRGTSLTIQCQVDSQVTMMFWYRQQPGQSLTLIATANQGSEATYESGFVIDKFPISRPNLTFSTLTVSNMSPEDSSIYLCSENSRDRGIGEAFFGQGTRLTVV.

Regarding this clone: The junction does not match germline at one end; this may be a read error. This CDR3 is CASSLAAYNEQFF. The CDR3 DNA reads TGTGCTAGCAGCTTGGCAGCCTACAATGAGCAGTTCTTC. The V and J genes are TRBV7-7 and TRBJ2-1, with no clear D. CDR1 and CDR2 (germline): SSHAT, FNYEAQ (reference sequence). The CDR3 is 13 residues long.

V gene TRBV4-3 combines with J gene TRBJ1-1, with no clear D. From germline, CDR1 is LGHNA and CDR2 YSLEER. The CDR3 runs 15 residues. The V end was cut by 0 bases, the J end by 1 base, with 9 bases between. The DNA of the CDR3 is TGCGCCAGCAGCCAAGATATCCTAGGGAACACTGAAGCTTTCTTT. Translated: CASSQDILGNTEAFF.

The J gene is TRBJ2-7, the V gene TRBV5-6; a weak D match, TRBD1 (6 bases). The CDR3 contains 15 residues. V lost 0 bases and J 8 bases, leaving 18 bases between the germline ends. The germline V gene has CDR1 SGHDT and CDR2 YYEEEE. The CDR3 loop reads CASSLDGRTERQQYF. DNA for the CDR3: TGTGCCAGCAGCTTGGATGGTAGGACAGAAAGGCAGCAGTACTTC.

The chain combines TRBV9 with TRBJ1-4, with TRBD1 matching 11 bases. Germline V lookup: CDR1 SGDLS, CDR2 YYNGEE. Trimming at V came to 5 bases and at J to 6 bases, leaving 6 bases not matched to a gene. This CDR3 is 15 amino acids long. CDR3 protein: CASSGQGAEDEKLFF. As DNA, the CDR3 is TGTGCCAGCAGTGGACAGGGGGCGGAGGATGAAAAACTGTTTTTT.

The chain uses TRBV5-6 and TRBJ2-6; D perhaps matches TRBD2 (6 bases). This CDR3 contains 18 residues. Deletions cut 5 bases from V and 3 bases from J, with 21 bases between. Germline V gives CDR1 SGHDT, CDR2 YYEEEE. CDR3 coding DNA: TGTGCCAGCAGGAAGAGCGCCGGGGGAGGAATTGGGGCCAACGTCCTGACTTTC. Amino acids: CASRKSAGGGIGANVLTF.

This chain connects TRBV27 to TRBJ2-1, with TRBD2 matching 9 bases. The junction had 7 bases not matched to a gene; V was cut back by 7 bases and J by 9 bases. The CDR3 is 13 amino acids. Germline CDR1 and CDR2: MNHEY and SMNVEV (reference sequence). CDR3: CASIGGRAGEQFF. The CDR3 coding sequence is TGTGCCAGCATCGGCGGGAGGGCCGGTGAGCAGTTCTTC.

This clone turned up a few times. V usage is TRBV4-2 and J usage is TRBJ2-2, with no clear D. Germline lookup yields CDR1 LGHNA and CDR2 YNFKEQ. Trimming left V 0 bases short and J 5 bases short, with 7 bases between. The CDR3 has 14 residues. The CDR3 is CASSQDRVTGELFF. CDR3 in DNA: TGTGCCAGCAGCCAAGATAGGGTAACCGGGGAGCTGTTTTTT.

For the CDR3, the DNA is TGCGCCAGCAGCTTGGAAAGGCAACGCAATGAGCAGTTCTTC. Its protein is CASSLERQRNEQFF. The V call is TRBV5-1, the J call TRBJ2-1; D not certain. Germline CDR1 and CDR2: SGHRS and YFSETQ. This CDR3 is built from 14 residues. V lost 0 bases to trimming and J lost 6 bases, with 10 bases between them.

The table lists this clone with a few counts. V gene TRBV5-1 combines with J gene TRBJ1-1; no reliable D call. This CDR3 spans 13 amino acids. Per the germline V gene, CDR1 is SGHRS and CDR2 is YFSETQ. V gave up 1 base and J gave up 5 bases, with 9 bases separating them. The CDR3 DNA sequence: TGCGCCAGCAGCTTGCTGGACGGGACTGAAGCTTTCTTT. Its protein is CASSLLDGTEAFF.

The rearrangement uses TRBV6-5 and TRBJ1-4; D call uncertain. Germline-derived CDR1 and CDR2 are MNHEY and SVGAGI. CDR3 length: 11 residues. Trimming removed 5 bases from V and 4 bases from J, with 2 bases in between. The CDR3 DNA is TGTGCCAGCAGTGTTAATGAAAAACTGTTTTTT. It yields the protein CASSVNEKLFF.

The gene calls are TRBV6-5 and TRBJ2-7; 8 nucleotides match TRBD1. CDR3 size: 12 residues. The germline V gene encodes CDR1 MNHEY and CDR2 SVGAGI. After removal of 7 bases from V and 6 bases from J, the junction contained 5 bases not matched to a gene. CDR3 region: CASTQGVGEQYF. The CDR3 nucleotides are TGTGCCAGCACACAGGGGGTGGGCGAGCAGTACTTC.

CDR3 nucleotide sequence: TGTGCCAGCAGCAACCGTGAGCAGTTCTTC. This encodes CASSNREQFF. This chain uses TRBV7-2 with TRBJ2-1, with D hard to call. Deletions cut 5 bases from V and 9 bases from J, with 5 bases between. CDR3 length: 10 residues. CDR1 is SGHTA, CDR2 FQGNSA, per germline. The complete variable domain, with remaining parts taken from reference TRBV7-2 and TRBJ2-1, reads GAGVSQSPSNKVTEKGKDVELRCDPISGHTALYWYRQSLGQGLEFLIYFQGNSAPDKSGLPSDRFSAERTGGSVSTLTIQRTQQEDSAVYLCASSNREQFFGPGTRLTVL.

The chain carries TRBV29-1 and TRBJ2-1; weak D call: TRBD2 (5 bases). Trimming took 5 bases from V and 14 from J, leaving 22 bases between them. CDR1 and CDR2 from the germline V gene are SQVTM and ANQGSEA. This CDR3 comprises 13 residues. The CDR3 loop is CSVSGNEKYNEFF. CDR3 nucleotide sequence: TGCAGCGTTTCCGGGAATGAGAAATACAATGAGTTCTTC.

The genes are TRBV9 and TRBJ1-5, with D hard to call. CDR3 length: 13 residues. Per the germline V gene, CDR1 is SGDLS and CDR2 is YYNGEE. Trimming shortened V by 0 bases and J by 7 bases, and 8 bases separated the two germline ends. Written as DNA, the CDR3 is TGTGCCAGCAGCGTAGGGACCAACCAGCCCCAGCATTTT. This translates into CASSVGTNQPQHF.

The V and J genes are TRBV27 and TRBJ1-1; the D is unclear. The germline V gene encodes CDR1 MNHEY and CDR2 SMNVEV (reference sequence). Trimming shortened V by 6 bases and J by 8 bases, and 16 bases separated the two germline ends. CDR3 length: 13 residues. The CDR3 DNA reads as TGTGCCAGCAGCACCTACGGAGGGCGCGAAGCTTTCTTT. Protein: CASSTYGGREAFF.

The chain is built from TRBV5-1 and TRBJ2-3, with 9 bases matching TRBD2. V gave up 0 bases and J gave up 4 bases; unmatched junction bases: 12. CDR1 is SGHRS and CDR2 is YFSETQ in the germline V gene. This CDR3 has 18 residues. The CDR3 DNA reads TGCGCCAGCAGCTTGGGGATTGCTAGCGGGAACTCCCCAGATACGCAGTATTTT. This encodes CASSLGIASGNSPDTQYF.

This clone is medium-sized. The chain recombines TRBV2 with TRBJ2-5; 11 nucleotides align to TRBD1. Germline lookup yields CDR1 SNHLY and CDR2 FYNNEI. The CDR3 totals 14 residues. Trimming cost V 3 bases and J 4 bases; bases outside gene matches: 1. DNA of the CDR3: TGTGCCAGCAGTGAGGACAGGGGGCTAGAGACCCAGTACTTC. Its protein is CASSEDRGLETQYF.

The chain links TRBV29-1 to TRBJ2-7, with 11 bases fitting TRBD2. The CDR3 is 15 amino acids. Trimming at V came to 1 base and at J to 1 base, leaving 3 bases not matched to a gene. Looked up from germline, CDR1 is SQVTM and CDR2 is ANQGSEA. CDR3 DNA sequence: TGCAGCGTTGAAGGCGGGACTAGCGGATCCTACGAGCAGTACTTC. Amino acids: CSVEGGTSGSYEQYF.

The chain has TRBV7-3 and TRBJ2-2; 10 bases fit TRBD2. Trimming cost V 1 base and J 1 base; bases outside gene matches: 3. The CDR3 totals 17 residues. Germline CDR1 and CDR2: SGHTA and FQGTGA. CDR3 DNA sequence: TGTGCCAGCAGCTTAAGCGGACTAGCGGTGAACACCGGGGAGCTGTTTTTT. Encoded protein: CASSLSGLAVNTGELFF. The full variable domain, with the rest looked up from reference TRBV7-3 and TRBJ2-2, is GAGVSQTPSNKVTEKGKYVELRCDPISGHTALYWYRQSLGQGPEFLIYFQGTGAADDSGLPNDRFFAVRPEGSVSTLKIQRTERGDSAVYLCASSLSGLAVNTGELFFGEGSRLTVL.

The chain couples TRBV29-1 to TRBJ1-1; no clear D. Trimming shortened V by 3 bases and J by 1 base, and 6 bases separated the two germline ends. Germline lookup yields CDR1 SQVTM and CDR2 ANQGSEA. CDR3 length: 12 amino acids. CDR3 in amino acids: CSVEVSNTEAFF. The DNA for the CDR3 is TGCAGCGTTGAGGTTTCGAACACTGAAGCTTTCTTT.

The J gene is TRBJ2-1, the V gene TRBV19; 15 bases map to TRBD2. Germline V gene lookup returns CDR1 LNHDA and CDR2 SQIVND (reference sequence). This CDR3 is 16 amino acids long. The V segment lost 3 bases and the J segment 7 bases; nucleotides outside the gene matches: 4. The CDR3 reads CASSIGLAGGTNEQFF. The CDR3 DNA reads as TGTGCCAGTAGTATCGGACTAGCGGGAGGGACTAATGAGCAGTTCTTC.

The chain couples TRBV9 to TRBJ2-2; D perhaps matches TRBD1 (6 bases). The V gene lost 4 bases and the J gene lost 2 bases, with 12 bases spanning the gap. The germline V gene encodes CDR1 SGDLS and CDR2 YYNGEE. CDR3 length: 15 residues. The CDR3 region has the DNA TGTGCCAGCAGCCAGGGGCCAGTTAACACCGGGGAGCTGTTTTTT. Translating it yields CASSQGPVNTGELFF. Drawing the rest from reference TRBV9 and TRBJ2-2, the complete variable domain is DSGVTQTPKHLITATGQRVTLRCSPRSGDLSVYWYQQSLDQGLQFLIQYYNGEERAKGNILERFSAQQFPDLHSELNLSSLELGDSALYFCASSQGPVNTGELFFGEGSRLTVL.

The table lists this clone with a few counts. This chain connects TRBV5-1 to TRBJ2-1, with 7 bases identical to TRBD1. The CDR3 has 15 amino acids. Per the germline V gene, CDR1 is SGHRS and CDR2 is YFSETQ. V lost 0 bases, J lost 3 bases, and 3 bases stayed unmatched. In DNA, the CDR3 is TGCGCCAGCAGCTTGGTACAGGGGATCTACAATGAGCAGTTCTTC. This codes for CASSLVQGIYNEQFF.

This CDR3 is CASSQTGVGANVLTF. As DNA, the CDR3 is TGTGCCAGCAGCCAGACAGGGGTCGGGGCCAACGTCCTGACTTTC. V usage is TRBV2 and J usage is TRBJ2-6; TRBD1 matches 8 bases. Trimming took 6 bases from V and 4 from J; bases not matched to a gene: 5. The length of the CDR3 is 15 residues. Looked up from germline, CDR1 is SNHLY and CDR2 is FYNNEI.